This T cell receptor beta chain was sequenced in a study of PD-L1 blockade in urothelial cancer. The CDR3 totals 11 residues. The V end lost 5 bases, the J end lost 2 bases, and 4 bases lay between the germline ends. Germline assignment: CDR1 MDHEN and CDR2 SYDVKM. Time point denoted: pretreatment peripheral blood. Data came from immunoSEQ multiplex PCR; TCRdb stores just in-frame clones and leaves some out. The table has about 79,000 clones, 85% seen once; the top ten hold 5.5% to 7.5%. V and J are TRBV28 and TRBJ2-7; the D is unclear. The clonotype originates from a man aged 35 to 55 with urothelial cancer. This specimen was PBMCs, taken around atezolizumab (anti-PD-L1) treatment. The CDR3 bases are TGTGCCAGCAGTGCTACCTACGAGCAGTACTTC. It translates to CASSATYEQYF. Filled out from reference TRBV28 and TRBJ2-7, the complete variable domain reads DVKVTQSSRYLVKRTGEKVFLECVQDMDHENMFWYRQDPGLGLRLIYFSYDVKMKEKGDIPEGYSVSREKKERFSLILESASTNQTSMYLCASSATYEQYFGPGTRLTVT.